The text below deals with one T cell receptor (beta chain). The repertoire was sequenced with immunoSEQ multiplex PCR; TCRdb's copy has only in-frame clones and lacks some. The repertoire has over 50,000 clones, about 82% of them found once; the top ten carry around 4%. This sample stems from a study of OX40 agonist ivuxolimab in advanced cancers. V was trimmed by 6 bases and J by 8 bases, leaving 10 bases between them. CDR1 is MNHEY, CDR2 SVGAGI, per germline. CDR3 size: 11 residues. This receptor was identified in an adult with an advanced solid tumor such as melanoma, head and neck, liver or kidney cancer. The chain couples TRBV6-5 to TRBJ1-2, with unresolved D. This material consisted of CD4+ or CD8+ T cells sorted from blood, taken in a trial of the OX40 agonist ivuxolimab. CDR3: CASRKQGGYTF. The CDR3 DNA sequence: TGTGCCAGCAGAAAGCAAGGCGGCTACACCTTC.